Listed here is a single T cell receptor beta chain. Its matching antigen is unknown. Germline CDR1 reads LNHNV; CDR2 reads YYDKDF (reference sequence). CDR3 length equals 17 residues. J gave up 3 bases and V 2 bases, and 10 bases lay outside the gene matches. The entry originates in a study of cytomegalovirus exposure and HLA in healthy donors. The study's findings and limits: Under in vitro conditions, a few CMV-associated chains were confirmed as specific for CMV antigens. Reports indicated that the classifier achieved high specificity and sensitivity in diagnosing cytomegalovirus status. According to the study, roughly 160 TCR beta chains were cytomegalovirus-associated. Most observed TCR sequences were rare, whereas some public TCRs were detected in many donors.

Sequenced by immunoSEQ multiplex PCR; TCRdb stores in-frame clones only, minus some. The sample contains some 80,000 clones, approximately 96% of which appear only once. The chain uses TRBV15 and TRBJ1-5; the match to TRBD1 covers 7 bases. Sequenced sample: PBMCs. The clonotype comes from a young woman in good health and CMV-seronegative. CDR3 in DNA: TGTGCCACCAGCAGACCGACAGGGCGCGTTTCCAATCAGCCCCAGCATTTT. It translates to CATSRPTGRVSNQPQHF.